The 4 T cell receptor beta chains in this list originate from one sample, sequenced in a study of blood T cell repertoires in COVID-19. The protocol was immunoSEQ multiplex PCR, while the TCRdb copy is restricted to in-frame clones and leaves out a portion. The sample holds more than 200,000 clones, 88% seen once. The sequenced sample consisted of peripheral blood. All receptors come from a man at least 80 years old with acute or convalescent COVID-19.

The V gene is TRBV4-2, the J gene TRBJ1-4; D uncertain. Trimming left V 0 bases short and J 8 bases short, with 7 bases between. CDR3 size: 13 residues. Germline CDR1 is LGHNA and CDR2 is YNFKEQ. In DNA form, the CDR3 reads TGTGCCAGCAGCCAAGATGTCCGGGAAAAACTGTTTTTT. Translation: CASSQDVREKLFF.

The chain employs TRBV4-3 and TRBJ1-4, with TRBD1 as a possible D gene (5 bases). The V gene's germline CDR1 is LGHNA and CDR2 YSLEER. The CDR3 extends over 16 amino acids. With 0 bases removed from V and 5 bases from J, the gap between germline ends came to 13 bases. The CDR3 DNA follows: TGCGCCAGCAGCCAAGATCACGCAGGGCCAAATGAAAAACTGTTTTTT. Amino acid sequence: CASSQDHAGPNEKLFF.

V is TRBV29-1 and J is TRBJ1-1; the D gene is possibly TRBD1 (5 bases). CDR1 SQVTM and CDR2 ANQGSEA come from the germline V gene. The CDR3 consists of 14 residues. The ends were cut back, 0 bases at V and 4 bases at J, with 12 bases in the middle. The CDR3 loop is CSVEDRGRGTEAFF. The CDR3 region has the DNA TGCAGCGTTGAAGATAGGGGAAGGGGCACTGAAGCTTTCTTT.

For this clone: Other DNA sequences from this sample encode an identical CDR3 as well. This chain connects TRBV7-9 to TRBJ2-3, with D unresolved. CDR3 length: 14 residues. In germline, CDR1 is SEHNR, CDR2 FQNEAQ (reference sequence). Trimming pared 6 bases from V and 0 bases from J, leaving 10 bases between. CDR3 loop: CASSLGSSTDTQYF. In DNA, the CDR3 is TGTGCCAGCAGTCTCGGGTCTAGCACAGATACGCAGTATTTT.